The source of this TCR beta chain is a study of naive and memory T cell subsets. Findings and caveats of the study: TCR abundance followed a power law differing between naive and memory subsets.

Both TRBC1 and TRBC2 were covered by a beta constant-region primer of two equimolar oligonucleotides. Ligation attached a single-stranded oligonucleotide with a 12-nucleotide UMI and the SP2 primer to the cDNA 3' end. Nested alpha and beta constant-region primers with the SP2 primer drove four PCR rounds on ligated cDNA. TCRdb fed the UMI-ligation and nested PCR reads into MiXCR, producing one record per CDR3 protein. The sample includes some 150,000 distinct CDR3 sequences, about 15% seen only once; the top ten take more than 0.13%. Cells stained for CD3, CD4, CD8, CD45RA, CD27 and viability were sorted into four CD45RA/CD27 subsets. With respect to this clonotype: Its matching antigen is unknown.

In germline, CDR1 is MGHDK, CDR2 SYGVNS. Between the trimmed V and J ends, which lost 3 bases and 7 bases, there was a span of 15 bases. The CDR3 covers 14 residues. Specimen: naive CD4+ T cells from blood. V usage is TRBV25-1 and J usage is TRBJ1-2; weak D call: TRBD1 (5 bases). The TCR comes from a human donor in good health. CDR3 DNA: TGTGCCAGCAGTGATCAGGGAGCCGCAGGTGGCTACACCTTC. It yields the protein CASSDQGAAGGYTF.